This paragraph covers one T cell receptor beta chain sequence. There are a few counts of this clone. It lacks a known antigen. No much larger clone is present one base from it, and per-base qualities are unavailable. These data originate in a study of shared clonotypes between healthy human individuals (dated by TCRdb to about 2020). Concerning the study at large: The cohort comprised a couple of women and a few men aged 18 to 49 years. To estimate repertoire size and how much clonotype sharing occurs between individuals, the study deeply sequenced the blood TCR repertoires of five healthy adults. Between about 0.8 and 8.9 billion PBMCs per donor were obtained by leukapheresis. For each donor, CD4 naive and CD4 memory were each run on three plates, CD8 naive on two plates, and CD8 memory on one plate. To increase sequencing depth and limit assay-specific biases, TCR repertoire library preparation and sequencing were carried out by different laboratories using diverse techniques.

Using the deep immunoSEQ assay, multiplex PCR amplified TCR CDR3 regions from genomic DNA. Genomic DNA extracted from each cell subset was distributed evenly over all wells of several immunoSEQ 96-well plates, and each plate served as one replicate. For sorted subsets, each replicate PCR was loaded with 200 ng genomic DNA, equivalent to about 30,000 T cell genomes. Purified libraries were quantified with a Qubit 3.0 fluorometer, sized on a Bioanalyzer 2100, and re-quantified with the KAPA Library Quantification kit. Every immunoSEQ 96-well plate was sequenced on a dedicated single-read 150-cycle Illumina NextSeq 550 flow cell. The study's own analysis went as follows. Because the immunoSEQ output held only junctional sequences and lacked quality scores, the filtering could not match the filtering applied to full-length reads. To assign V/J genes and CDR3, sequences were annotated using PyIR, a Python wrapper for IgBLAST v1.9, with IMGT germline references. Reads were filtered out if the reads had weak V/J assignments (E-value above 1e-6), no CDR3, stop codons, out-of-frame junctions, or ambiguous translated residues. V3J clonotypes were defined as sequences sharing an identical inferred V gene, J gene, and CDR3 amino acid sequence. Percentage overlap between repertoires was computed as shared unique clonotypes divided by the size of the smaller repertoire. Three approaches were used to assess repertoire richness: RTK rarefaction, the Chao1 estimator, and Recon v2.1 estimates of unobserved clonotypes. OLGA was used to compute generation probabilities for all TCRbeta clonotypes that the gDNA method yielded from a few donors. Held by TCRdb, this immuneACCESS table contains in-frame sequences only and omits some clones. Under half of the omission traces to an unresolved V gene where checked; the cause of the rest is unknown. Clone size and V and J calls were adopted from that table, with D and trimming inferred from the DNA. The sample profile shows approximately 740,000 clones; around 72% of them were found once. Clones ranked in the top ten supply over 1.5% of the sample.

The donors were healthy, HIV-negative adults who had no recently reported acute infections or vaccinations. All donors were Caucasian adults living in Nashville, Tennessee, USA. CD4+ T cells were enriched through magnetic negative selection, after which naive cells were positively selected on CD45RA and the remaining negative fraction served as the memory subset. Blood was obtained by leukapheresis, after which PBMCs were separated by Ficoll-Histopaque density gradient centrifugation and cryopreserved in liquid nitrogen vapor phase. Analytical flow cytometry was used to check the purity and quantity of every magnetically sorted T cell population. Genomic DNA was isolated from every sorted fraction and measured by UV absorbance on a Nanodrop 2000c. Study-wide findings and limitations: Estimated clonotype richness was generally larger for naive than for memory subsets. The small number of donors limited the genetic and exposure-history diversity represented. Only blood was sampled, and tissue TCR repertoires likely differ from those in blood. Incomplete sequencing was indicated by rarefaction of sorted-subset datasets, despite the large sequencing depth. Compared with non-shared clonotypes, clonotypes shared by all four sorted-subset donors had higher generation probabilities. Across a few donors, approximately 5% of naive CD4, approximately 3.6% of naive CD8, about 2.3% of memory CD4, and approximately 0.4% of memory CD8 clonotypes were shared. Based on pairwise subsampling, the degree of clonotype sharing among donors was expected to be affected by sequencing depth.

Source material: memory CD4+ T cells sorted from blood. The sample's cell subset or site label, in plain terms: CD45RA-negative fraction. The sequence was collected from a woman under 40 in good health.

The CDR3: CASRTIAETYEQFF. The nucleotides are TGTGCCAGCAGGACGATTGCTGAAACGTATGAGCAGTTCTTC. The rearranged segments are TRBV28 and TRBJ2-1, with no confidently assigned D gene. CDR1 and CDR2 are read off the germline V gene as MDHEN and SYDVKM. V and J are truncated by 6 bases and 8 bases respectively, leaving an intervening sequence of 17 bases. The CDR3 contains 14 residues, cysteine and phenylalanine counted. The entry retains the CDR3 DNA only, 42 bases that are in frame from base 1.